The next 22 T cell receptor beta chains were all read from a single sample in a study of T cell repertoires in cytomegalovirus infection. TCRdb re-called the reads through MiXCR, storing one row per CDR3 protein. The sample records hundreds of thousands of distinct CDR3 sequences, less than 35% being singletons. These receptors have no identified antigens. The sample was cultured CD8+ T cells from PBMCs, taken from culture after CMV antigen stimulation. These TCRs come from a human donor in good health (CMV status not recorded). Some clones in this sample may be carry-over from other donors' samples.

The chain combines TRBV27 with TRBJ1-6; 7 bases fit TRBD1. CDR3 length equals 15 residues. The trim removed 3 bases at V and 4 bases at J, leaving 3 bases unmatched. CDR1 is MNHEY, CDR2 SMNVEV, per germline (reference sequence). CDR3 DNA: TGTGCCAGCAGTTTGGACAGGCAGTATAATTCACCCCTCCACTTT. Translating gives CASSLDRQYNSPLHF.

The chain joins TRBV6-2 or TRBV6-3 to TRBJ1-6, with a tentative D call TRBD1 (6 bases). V lost 1 base and J lost 5, with 9 bases in between. The CDR3 spans 15 residues. Germline V lookup: CDR1 MNHEY, CDR2 SVGEGT. The CDR3 nucleotides are TGTGCCAGCAGTTACTTGTCAGGGGATAATTCACCCCTCCACTTT. It encodes CASSYLSGDNSPLHF.

This clonotype was counted between two and nine times. The rearrangement uses TRBV28 and TRBJ1-2; no firm D call. Germline V gives CDR1 MDHEN, CDR2 SYDVKM. The CDR3 covers 13 residues. The germline V and J ends were trimmed by 1 base and 4 bases, with 7 bases remaining between them. The CDR3 region is CASSLSTAYGYTF. As DNA, the CDR3 is TGTGCCAGCAGTTTATCGACGGCCTATGGCTACACCTTC.

This sequence joins TRBV6-4 and TRBJ2-6, with a possible D match to TRBD1 (5 bases). The CDR3 loop spans 18 amino acids. The V end lost 8 bases, the J end lost 3 bases, and 23 bases lay between the germline ends. CDR1 MRHNA and CDR2 SNTAGT come from the germline V gene. In DNA, the CDR3 is TGTGCCAGCGAGGATCCTAGACAGAACCCCCTTGGGGCCAACGTCCTGACTTTC. It codes for CASEDPRQNPLGANVLTF.

The genes are TRBV7-9 and TRBJ2-5; perhaps TRBD2 as D (6 bases). The CDR3 extends over 16 amino acids. Germline V gene data show CDR1 as SEHNR and CDR2 as FQNEAQ (reference sequence). Trimming shortened V by 5 bases and J by 3 bases, and 19 bases separated the two germline ends. The CDR3 loop reads CASSPQLAGPEETQYF. In DNA, the CDR3 is TGTGCCAGCAGCCCGCAATTGGCGGGGCCGGAAGAGACCCAGTACTTC. The whole variable domain, remainder taken from reference TRBV7-9 and TRBJ2-5, is DTGVSQNPRHKITKRGQNVTFRCDPISEHNRLYWYRQTLGQGPEFLTYFQNEAQLEKSRLLSDRFSAERPKGSFSTLEIQRTEQGDSAMYLCASSPQLAGPEETQYFGPGTRLLVL.

The chain employs TRBV4-2 and TRBJ2-3; D possibly corresponds to TRBD2 (7 bases). Trimming cost V 1 base and J 5 bases, with 16 bases left between them. The CDR3 totals 16 residues. Germline lookup yields CDR1 LGHNA and CDR2 YNFKEQ. CDR3 bases: TGTGCCAGCAGCCAAGCCTCGGGGAGGGGACAAGATACGCAGTATTTT. The encoded protein is CASSQASGRGQDTQYF.

This clonotype was detected a few times. J is TRBJ1-2 and V is TRBV5-1; D not resolved. CDR3 length: 16 amino acids. V lost 3 bases, J lost 0 bases, and 15 bases lay in between. The germline V gene has CDR1 SGHRS and CDR2 YFSETQ. The CDR3 spells CASSSGGLLANYGYTF. DNA of the CDR3: TGCGCCAGCAGCTCGGGAGGACTGTTAGCTAACTATGGCTACACCTTC.

This clonotype showed up just a few times. This sequence joins TRBV2 and TRBJ1-1, with 9 bases that match TRBD1. CDR1 and CDR2 (germline): SNHLY, FYNNEI. Trimming at V came to 6 bases and at J to 1 base, leaving 12 bases not matched to a gene. This CDR3 spans 17 amino acids. The CDR3 bases are TGTGCCAGCAGGCTACTCTTCGGGACAGGGCCGAACACTGAAGCTTTCTTT. As protein: CASRLLFGTGPNTEAFF.

This clonotype was observed at least ten times. The chain carries TRBV7-8 and TRBJ2-1; the D is unclear. Per germline, CDR1 SGHVS and CDR2 FQNEAQ. V shed 5 bases and J shed 5 bases, with 7 bases lying between them. This CDR3 is 12 amino acids long. CDR3 bases: TGTGCCAGCAGCCCGATAAACAATGAGCAGTTCTTC. It is translated as CASSPINNEQFF.

In its sample, this clonotype was seen once. The chain recombines TRBV19 with TRBJ2-1, with 12 bases matching TRBD2. Per the germline V gene, CDR1 is LNHDA and CDR2 is SQIVND (reference sequence). The CDR3 runs 15 residues. Germline trimming cut 6 bases from V and 4 bases from J; bases unmatched to any gene: 4. CDR3 sequence (DNA): TGTGCCAGTAGGGTTGGACTAGCGGGGTACAATGAGCAGTTCTTC. Residues: CASRVGLAGYNEQFF.

The CDR3 sequence is CASTQVTPYEQYV. The CDR3 coding sequence is TGTGCCAGCACCCAGGTTACACCCTACGAGCAGTACGTC. V gene TRBV6-2 or TRBV6-3 combines with J gene TRBJ2-7; no clear D. Germline assignment: CDR1 MNHEY and CDR2 SVGEGT. This CDR3 region has 13 residues. The V end was cut by 7 bases, the J end by 2 bases, with 12 bases between.

In this sample, this clonotype turned up a few times. The chain uses TRBV9 and TRBJ2-5; 7 nucleotides line up with TRBD1. This CDR3 has 19 residues. V gave up 4 bases and J gave up 0 bases; unmatched junction bases: 18. CDR1 SGDLS and CDR2 YYNGEE come from the germline V gene. Written as DNA, the CDR3 is TGTGCCAGCAGCTTACCCCCACAGGGGACCCCATCGTACCAAGAGACCCAGTACTTC. It is translated as CASSLPPQGTPSYQETQYF.

The chain has TRBV10-3 and TRBJ1-2; D is unclear. CDR1 is ENHRY and CDR2 is SYGVKD in the germline V gene. The V gene lost 9 bases and the J gene lost 6 bases, with 23 bases spanning the gap. The length of the CDR3 is 15 residues. CDR3 sequence (DNA): TGTGCCATAAGAACTCAACCCGGGCATTTAGATGGCTACACCTTC. This codes for CAIRTQPGHLDGYTF.

This clonotype was seen a few times. The J gene is TRBJ2-1, the V gene TRBV7-9, with D possibly matching TRBD1 (6 bases). V dropped 7 bases and J dropped 9 bases, with 19 bases sitting between them. The CDR3 sequence is 14 residues long. The germline CDR1 and CDR2 sequences are SEHNR and FQNEAQ (reference sequence). CDR3 protein: CASTFRGDGGEQFF. CDR3 coding DNA: TGTGCCAGCACCTTCAGGGGCGATGGGGGTGAGCAGTTCTTC.

Points on this clonotype: The junction departs from the called germline gene at one end, perhaps through a read error. The chain couples TRBV7-6 to TRBJ1-6; D perhaps matches TRBD1 (5 bases). Germline V gene sequence: CDR1 SGHVS, CDR2 FNYEAQ. This CDR3 has 16 residues. The CDR3 bases are TGTACCAGCAGTTCAGAGCAAAGGGGACTTGAGTCACCCCTCCACTTT. Amino acids: CTSSSEQRGLESPLHF. Based on the CDR3 plus reference TRBV7-6 and TRBJ1-6, the full variable domain is GAGVSQSPRYKVTKRGQDVALRCDPISGHVSLYWYRQALGQGPEFLTYFNYEAQQDKSGLPNDRFSAERPEGSISTLTIQRTEQRDSAMYRCTSSSEQRGLESPLHFGNGTRLTVT.

This clonotype was recorded at least ten times. The chain couples TRBV7-8 to TRBJ2-7; the D call may be TRBD1 or TRBD2 (5 bases each). Trimming removed 0 bases from V and 3 bases from J, with 6 bases in between. Germline loops: CDR1 SGHVS, CDR2 FQNEAQ. The CDR3 has 13 residues. CDR3 loop: CASSLAGDYEQYV. The CDR3 DNA reads as TGTGCCAGCAGCTTAGCGGGGGACTACGAGCAGTACGTC.

This clonotype was observed at least ten times. The V gene is TRBV7-8, the J gene TRBJ1-1; tentative D call: TRBD1 (5 bases). The CDR3 sequence is 14 residues long. V was cut by 5 bases and J by 1 base, with 11 bases left in between. The germline V gene encodes CDR1 SGHVS and CDR2 FQNEAQ. The CDR3 DNA is TGTGCCAGCAGCCCCCGGGACCGGAACACTGAAGCTTTCTTT. Amino acid sequence: CASSPRDRNTEAFF. Drawing the rest from reference TRBV7-8 and TRBJ1-1, the complete variable domain is GAGVSQSPRYKVAKRGQDVALRCDPISGHVSLFWYQQALGQGPEFLTYFQNEAQLDKSGLPSDRFFAERPEGSVSTLKIQRTQQEDSAVYLCASSPRDRNTEAFFGQGTRLTVV.

This clonotype appeared many times. The chain combines TRBV12-3 or TRBV12-4 with TRBJ1-5; D not certain. Between the trimmed V and J ends, which lost 3 bases and 7 bases, there was a span of 19 bases. The CDR3 has 16 amino acids. The CDR3 DNA follows: TGTGCCAGCAGTTTGAGGTCTGGTCAGTGGAAACAGCCCCAGCATTTT. Translation: CASSLRSGQWKQPQHF.

The chain carries TRBV20-1 and TRBJ1-6; D call uncertain. Germline assignment: CDR1 DFQATT and CDR2 SNEGSKA (reference sequence). V was cut by 1 base and J by 0 bases, with 10 bases left in between. The CDR3 is made up of 16 amino acids. This chain's CDR3 is CSARARGISYNSPLHF. The DNA for the CDR3 is TGCAGTGCTAGAGCGCGCGGGATCTCCTATAATTCACCCCTCCACTTT.

V and J are TRBV6-5 and TRBJ1-4; D possibly corresponds to TRBD1 (5 bases). Germline V gene lookup returns CDR1 MNHEY and CDR2 SVGAGI. This CDR3 region has 15 residues. Trimming took off 0 bases at V and 6 bases at J, with 11 bases between the two ends. CDR3 loop: CASSYSGGVDEKLFF. The CDR3 coding sequence is TGTGCCAGCAGTTACTCGGGGGGAGTGGATGAAAAACTGTTTTTT.

The V and J genes are TRBV6-1 and TRBJ1-1, with D maybe TRBD1 (6 bases). CDR1 is MNHNS, CDR2 SASEGT, per germline. The CDR3 has 14 amino acids. V shed 2 bases and J shed 0 bases, with 7 bases lying between them. CDR3 in amino acids: CASSEWDMNTEAFF. The CDR3 region has the DNA TGTGCCAGCAGTGAATGGGACATGAACACTGAAGCTTTCTTT.

There are a few counts of this clonotype. V is TRBV6-1 and J is TRBJ2-1; no firm D call. V shed 7 bases and J shed 2 bases, with 12 bases lying between them. Per germline, CDR1 MNHNS and CDR2 SASEGT. This CDR3 is 14 amino acids long. In nucleotides, the CDR3 is TGTGCCAGCAATGGGCAGATCACCTACAATGAGCAGTTCTTC. Translating gives CASNGQITYNEQFF.